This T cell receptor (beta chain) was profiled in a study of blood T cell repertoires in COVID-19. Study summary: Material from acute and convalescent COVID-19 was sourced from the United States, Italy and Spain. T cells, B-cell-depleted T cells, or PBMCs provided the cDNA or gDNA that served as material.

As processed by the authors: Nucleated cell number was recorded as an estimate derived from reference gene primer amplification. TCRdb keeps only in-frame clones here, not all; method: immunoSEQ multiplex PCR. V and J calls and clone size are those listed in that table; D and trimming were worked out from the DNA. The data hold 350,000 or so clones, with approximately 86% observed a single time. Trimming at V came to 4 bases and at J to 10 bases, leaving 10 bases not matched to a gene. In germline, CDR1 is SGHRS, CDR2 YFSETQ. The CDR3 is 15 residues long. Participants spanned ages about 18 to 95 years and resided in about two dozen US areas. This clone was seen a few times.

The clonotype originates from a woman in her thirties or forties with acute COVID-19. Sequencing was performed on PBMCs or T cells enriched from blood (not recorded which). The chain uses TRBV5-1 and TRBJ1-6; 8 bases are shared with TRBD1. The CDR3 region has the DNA TGCGCCAGCAGCAGTGGGACAGGCGTTCGGTCACCCCTCCACTTT. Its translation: CASSSGTGVRSPLHF.